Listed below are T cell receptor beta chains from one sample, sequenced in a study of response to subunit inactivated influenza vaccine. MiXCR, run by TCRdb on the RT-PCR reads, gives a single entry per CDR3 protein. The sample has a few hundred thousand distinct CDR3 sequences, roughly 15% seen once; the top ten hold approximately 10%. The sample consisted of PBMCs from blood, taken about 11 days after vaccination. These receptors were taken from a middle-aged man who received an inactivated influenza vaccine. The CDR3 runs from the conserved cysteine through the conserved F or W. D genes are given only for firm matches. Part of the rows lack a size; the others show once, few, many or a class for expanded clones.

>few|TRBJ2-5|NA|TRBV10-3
TGTGCCATCAGTGAGTCGAGGGCAGTCCAAGAGACCCAGTACTTC
CAISESRAVQETQYF
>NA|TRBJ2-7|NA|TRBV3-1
TGTGCCAGCAGCCCCTCTGGGAGGGAGCAGTACTTC
CASSPSGREQYF
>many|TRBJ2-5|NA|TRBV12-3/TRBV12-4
TGTGCCAGCAGCCGCAGGCCCGGGATCCAAGAGACCCAGTACTTC
CASSRRPGIQETQYF
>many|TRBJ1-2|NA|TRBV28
TGTGCCAGCAGTTTGGGGGATGGCTACACCTTC
CASSLGDGYTF
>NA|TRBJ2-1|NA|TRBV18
TGTGCCAGCTCAAGCTCCGGCGACAGGTACAATGAGCAGTTCTTC
CASSSSGDRYNEQFF
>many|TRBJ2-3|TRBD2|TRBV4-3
TGCGCCAGCAGCCAAGGAGGTGCGGGAGGGGATACGCAGTATTTT
CASSQGGAGGDTQYF
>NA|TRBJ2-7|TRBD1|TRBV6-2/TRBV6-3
TGTGCCAGCGGCTCCGGCCAGGGGGCCTACGAGCAGTACTTC
CASGSGQGAYEQYF
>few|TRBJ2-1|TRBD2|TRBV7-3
TGTGCCAGCAGCTTATCGGCTAGCGGGAGGAGCTCCTACAATGAGCAGTTCTTC
CASSLSASGRSSYNEQFF
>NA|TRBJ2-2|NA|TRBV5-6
TGTGCCAGCAGCCCAATGTTCGCCGGGGAGCTGTTTTTT
CASSPMFAGELFF
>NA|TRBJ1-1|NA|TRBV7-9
TGTGCCAGCAGCTCGCGTGCAGGGATGGCTTTCTTT
CASSSRAGMAFF
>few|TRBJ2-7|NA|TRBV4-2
TGTGCCAGCAGCAATGGACAGTATTACGAGCAGTACTTC
CASSNGQYYEQYF
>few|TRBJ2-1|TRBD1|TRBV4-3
TGCGCCAGCAGCCAATCCGGGACAGGGGGCTCCTACAATGAGCAGTTCTTC
CASSQSGTGGSYNEQFF
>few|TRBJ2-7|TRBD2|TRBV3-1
TGTGCCAGCAGCCACCCTAGCGGGAGGAGAACCTACGAGCAGTACTTC
CASSHPSGRRTYEQYF
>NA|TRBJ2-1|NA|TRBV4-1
TGCGCCAGCAGCCAAGTTGCGGGGCGGGGCTACAATGAGCAGTTCTTC
CASSQVAGRGYNEQFF
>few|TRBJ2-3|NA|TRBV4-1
TGCGCCAGCAGCCAGCAGGGGTTGGTCACAGATACGCAGTATTTT
CASSQQGLVTDTQYF
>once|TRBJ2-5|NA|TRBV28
TGTGCCAGCAGTAGCCCGACACGAGGGGCCCAAGAGACCCAGTACTTC
CASSSPTRGAQETQYF
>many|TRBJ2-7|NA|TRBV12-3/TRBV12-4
TGTGCCAGCAGTTTAGCGGCCGAGCAGTACTTC
CASSLAAEQYF
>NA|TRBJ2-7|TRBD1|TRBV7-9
TGTGCCAGCAGCTTAACCCGGGACAGGGGGTTCTCCTACGAGCAGTACTTC
CASSLTRDRGFSYEQYF
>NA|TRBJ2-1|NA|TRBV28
TGTGCCAGCAGATCAGGGTCGGCTACCAATGAGCAGTTCTTC
CASRSGSATNEQFF
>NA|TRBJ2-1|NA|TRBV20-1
TGCAGTGCTAGAGCGGTGGAGGAGGGCCTCGCGAATGAGCAGTTCTTC
CSARAVEEGLANEQFF
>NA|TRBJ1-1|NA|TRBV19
TGTGCCAGTAACCTGGGGGCAGGGGAGCTGAACACTGAAGCTTTCTTT
CASNLGAGELNTEAFF
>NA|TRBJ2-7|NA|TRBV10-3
TGTGCCATCAGTGAGTCTCAGGGAACCTACGAGCAGTACTTC
CAISESQGTYEQYF
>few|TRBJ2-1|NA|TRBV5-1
TGCGCCAGCAGCTTGGAGTACGGGGCCAGAGATGAGCAGTTCTTC
CASSLEYGARDEQFF
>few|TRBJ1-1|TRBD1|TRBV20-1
TGCAGTGCTCCTCACCGACAGGGTAGAACTGAAGCTTTCTTT
CSAPHRQGRTEAFF
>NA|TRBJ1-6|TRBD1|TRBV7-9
TGTGCCAGCAGACCTCCGGGACAGGAGCCTTCACCCCTCCACTTT
CASRPPGQEPSPLHF
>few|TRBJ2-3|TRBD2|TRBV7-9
TGTGCCAGCAGCTTATCCAGCGGGGGTTACACAGATACGCAGTATTTT
CASSLSSGGYTDTQYF
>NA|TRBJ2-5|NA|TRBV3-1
TGTGCCAGCAGTCAACAGGGTTTCCAAGAGACCCAGTACTTC
CASSQQGFQETQYF
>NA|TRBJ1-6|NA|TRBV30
TGTGCCTGGAGGGAAGCGGGGGGCGATTATAATTCACCCCTCCACTTT
CAWREAGGDYNSPLHF
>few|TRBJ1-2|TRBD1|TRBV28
TGTGCCAGCAGATCCGACAGGGATCCTTCTGGCTACACCTTC
CASRSDRDPSGYTF
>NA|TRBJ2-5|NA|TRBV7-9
TGTGCCAGCAGCCCCCGGGCAGGCGATAAACGAGAGACCCAGTACTTC
CASSPRAGDKRETQYF
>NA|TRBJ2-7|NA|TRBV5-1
TGCGCCAGCAGGATGACAGGGAGGTTGTTCGAGCAGTACTTC
CASRMTGRLFEQYF
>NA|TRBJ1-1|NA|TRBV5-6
TGTGCCAGCAGCTTGGGGGAGACAGTTTTGACTGAAGCTTTCTTT
CASSLGETVLTEAFF
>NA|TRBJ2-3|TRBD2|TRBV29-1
TGCAGCGTTACCGGGACTAGCGGGAGCGCTAGCACAGATACGCAGTATTTT
CSVTGTSGSASTDTQYF
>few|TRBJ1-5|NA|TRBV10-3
TGTGCCATCAGTTGGGGGAGCAATCAGCCCCAGCATTTT
CAISWGSNQPQHF
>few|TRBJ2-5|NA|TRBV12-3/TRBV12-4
TGTGCCAGCAGGAAGACTAACCAAGAGACCCAGTACTTC
CASRKTNQETQYF
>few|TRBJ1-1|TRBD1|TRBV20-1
TGCAGTGCTCGGACAGGGGGCAGGGGGACTGAAGCTTTCTTT
CSARTGGRGTEAFF
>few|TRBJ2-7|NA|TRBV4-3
TGCGCCAGCAGCCAAGATCAGGACGGAAAACCTTCCTACGAGCAGTACTTC
CASSQDQDGKPSYEQYF
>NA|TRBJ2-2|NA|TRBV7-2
TGTGCCAGCAGGTTAAATGGGGACGCCCTATACGCCGGGGAGCTGTTTTTT
CASRLNGDALYAGELFF
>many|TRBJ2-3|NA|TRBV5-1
TGCGCCAGCAGCCGGAGACCACCAAGCACAGATACGCAGTATTTT
CASSRRPPSTDTQYF
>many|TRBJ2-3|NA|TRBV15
TGTGCCACCAGCAGAGACCCGGGTTGGTCAGATACGCAGTATTTT
CATSRDPGWSDTQYF
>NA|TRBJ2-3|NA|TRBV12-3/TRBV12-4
TGTGCCAGCAGACCCCGAAGGAGCACAGATACGCAGTATTTT
CASRPRRSTDTQYF
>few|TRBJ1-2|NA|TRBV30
TGTGCCTGGAGTGTGTTTAAATCATTCTATGGCTACACCTTC
CAWSVFKSFYGYTF
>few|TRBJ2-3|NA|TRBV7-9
TGTGCCAGCAGAGCCATGGGGCCCCGTCACACAGATACGCAGTATTTT
CASRAMGPRHTDTQYF
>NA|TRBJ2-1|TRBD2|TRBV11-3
TGTGCCAGCAGCTTAGCTCGAGTGGCGGGAGGCCATGAGCGGTTCTTC
CASSLARVAGGHERFF
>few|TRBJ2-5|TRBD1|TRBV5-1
TGCGCCAGCAGCTTGGGGGACAGAGCCCAAGAGACCCAGTACTTC
CASSLGDRAQETQYF
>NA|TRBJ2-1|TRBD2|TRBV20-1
TGCAGTGCGCGGACGACTAGCGGGAGTGGGAATGAGCAGTTCTTC
CSARTTSGSGNEQFF
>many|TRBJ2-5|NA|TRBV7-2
TGTGCCAGCAGCACCGGGCCCTCCGGGGAGACCCAGTACTTC
CASSTGPSGETQYF
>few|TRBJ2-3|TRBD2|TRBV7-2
TGTGCCAGCAGCTTCACACTAGCGGAGGATACGCAGTATTTT
CASSFTLAEDTQYF
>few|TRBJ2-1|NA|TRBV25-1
TGTGCCAGCAGTGAACGGACTCGCTCCTACAATGAGCAGTTCTTC
CASSERTRSYNEQFF
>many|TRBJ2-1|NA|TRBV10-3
TGTGCCATCAGCGATTCCTACAATGAGCAGTTCTTC
CAISDSYNEQFF